This is a list of T cell receptor beta chains from one sample in a study of cytomegalovirus exposure and HLA in healthy donors. Assay used: immunoSEQ multiplex PCR; TCRdb lists only in-frame clones, some missing. The data contain about 160,000 clones, around 79% of them singletons. Sequencing input: PBMCs. The receptors stem from a male donor in good health and CMV-seropositive. Each CDR3 is given with its conserved first and last residue. A D gene is named only where the DNA matches it firmly. Some rows mark clone size as missing; the rest say once, few, many or name a class of expanded clone.

cdr3_aa cdr3_nt j_call clone_size v_call d_call
CASSERGGTEAFF TGTGCCAGCAGTGAGAGGGGGGGCACTGAAGCTTTCTTT TRBJ1-1 - TRBV2 -
CASSALRGGGEQFF TGTGCCAGCAGCGCCCTGCGAGGGGGGGGTGAGCAGTTCTTC TRBJ2-1 few TRBV5-5 -
CNLHRDTEAFF TGCAACTTACACAGGGACACTGAAGCTTTCTTT TRBJ1-1 - TRBV20-1 -
CASSQTGSSGNTIYF TGCGCCAGCAGCCAGACAGGCTCCTCTGGAAACACCATATATTTT TRBJ1-3 - TRBV4-1 -
CASSLTGVADTQYF TGTGCCAGCAGCCTGACAGGGGTAGCAGATACGCAGTATTTT TRBJ2-3 - TRBV6-1 TRBD1
CASSQVEGVQPQHF TGCGCCAGCAGCCAAGTGGAGGGTGTACAGCCCCAGCATTTT TRBJ1-5 - TRBV4-1 -
CASSPQGLAYNEQFF TGTGCCAGCAGCCCGCAGGGGTTGGCCTACAATGAGCAGTTCTTC TRBJ2-1 - TRBV7-2 -
CARSWWPYQETQYF TGTGCCAGAAGCTGGTGGCCGTACCAAGAGACCCAGTACTTC TRBJ2-5 - TRBV5-3 -
CASSQNSYEQYF TGTGCCAGCAGCCAGAATTCCTACGAGCAGTACTTC TRBJ2-7 - TRBV6-5 -
CAWRAPDREIFPVIYGYTF TGTGCCTGGAGGGCACCCGACAGGGAGATTTTCCCCGTTATCTATGGCTACACCTTC TRBJ1-2 - TRBV30 TRBD1
CASRRDRNTEAFF TGTGCCAGTCGCCGGGACAGAAACACTGAAGCTTTCTTT TRBJ1-1 - TRBV19 TRBD1
CASSVGPGHSYNSPLHF TGTGCCAGCAGCGTAGGTCCAGGGCACTCCTATAATTCACCCCTCCACTTT TRBJ1-6 once TRBV9 -
CASSQGLGASRGKLFF TGTGCCAGCAGCCAAGGCCTGGGGGCCTCGAGGGGAAAACTGTTTTTT TRBJ1-4 - TRBV14 -
CATSPSLTDSNSNQPQHF TGTGCCACCAGCCCTTCCTTAACCGACAGCAATAGCAATCAGCCCCAGCATTTT TRBJ1-5 - TRBV15 -
CASSLTSGAQETQYF TGTGCCAGCAGCTTAACTAGCGGAGCCCAAGAGACCCAGTACTTC TRBJ2-5 - TRBV7-3 -
CASSEGLPPDTQYF TGTGCCAGCAGTGAAGGTCTACCCCCAGATACGCAGTATTTT TRBJ2-3 - TRBV6-1 -
CASRQNRFLKGANEQYF TGTGCCAGCAGACAGAACCGGTTCTTGAAAGGTGCCAACGAGCAGTACTTC TRBJ2-7 - TRBV11-2 -
CASSFGQANTEAFF TGTGCCAGCAGCTTCGGACAGGCGAACACTGAAGCTTTCTTT TRBJ1-1 - TRBV5-4 TRBD1
CAWNMVAGSHEQYF TGTGCCTGGAATATGGTCGCAGGGTCCCACGAGCAGTACTTC TRBJ2-7 - TRBV30 -
CASSKEGLAYEQYF TGTGCCAGCAGCAAAGAGGGACTAGCCTACGAGCAGTACTTC TRBJ2-7 - TRBV5-8 TRBD2
CASSKDRENEKLFF TGTGCCAGCAGTAAAGACAGGGAGAATGAAAAACTGTTTTTT TRBJ1-4 once TRBV6-7 TRBD1
CASSSGTSNEKLFF TGTGCCAGCAGCTCTGGGACAAGCAATGAAAAACTGTTTTTT TRBJ1-4 - TRBV11-2 -
CASSHLTSGVQETQYF TGTGCCAGCAGCCATTTGACTAGCGGGGTACAAGAGACCCAGTACTTC TRBJ2-5 - TRBV7-8 TRBD2
CASSLIQGSPLHF TGTGCCAGCAGCTTGATTCAGGGTTCACCCCTCCACTTT TRBJ1-6 - TRBV5-6 -
CASSVLSPYEQYF TGTGCCAGCAGTGTCTTGTCCCCCTACGAGCAGTACTTC TRBJ2-7 - TRBV2 -
CASSATSGISYEQYF TGTGCCAGCAGCGCGACTAGCGGGATCTCCTACGAGCAGTACTTC TRBJ2-7 - TRBV9 TRBD2
CAWSEGARSYGYTF TGTGCCTGGAGTGAGGGGGCCCGGAGCTATGGCTACACCTTC TRBJ1-2 - TRBV30 TRBD1
CAWSSGRGLDEQYF TGTGCCTGGAGTTCCGGGAGGGGGCTCGACGAGCAGTACTTC TRBJ2-7 - TRBV30 -
CASSLVPSGGAEQYF TGCGCCAGCAGCTTGGTTCCTAGCGGGGGGGCCGAGCAGTACTTC TRBJ2-7 few TRBV5-1 TRBD2
CASSPTLRGGYTF TGTGCCAGCAGCCCGACACTCAGAGGGGGCTACACCTTC TRBJ1-2 - TRBV7-9 -
CASSLQALSNQPQHF TGTGCCAGCAGCTTACAGGCCCTTAGCAATCAGCCCCAGCATTTT TRBJ1-5 few TRBV7-8 -
CASSARQGAPPYGYTF TGTGCCAGCAGCGCCCGACAGGGGGCGCCCCCGTATGGCTACACCTTC TRBJ1-2 - TRBV11-1 TRBD1
CASGGDRSGILSNTEAFF TGTGCCAGCGGGGGCGACAGATCAGGTATTCTTAGTAACACTGAAGCTTTCTTT TRBJ1-1 - TRBV2 -
CASSLGGNEAFF TGTGCCAGCAGCCTTGGGGGGAATGAAGCTTTCTTT TRBJ1-1 - TRBV7-9 -
CASSLSRGEKLFF TGTGCCAGCAGCTTAAGCAGAGGTGAAAAACTGTTTTTT TRBJ1-4 - TRBV7-2 -
CASSYQGGYTDTQYF TGTGCCAGCAGCTACCAGGGGGGCTACACAGATACGCAGTATTTT TRBJ2-3 - TRBV7-3 -
CAWSVRLGSRNTIYF TGTGCCTGGAGTGTACGATTGGGCAGTAGAAACACCATATATTTT TRBJ1-3 - TRBV30 -
CASGQGYTGELFF TGTGCCAGTGGACAGGGGTACACCGGGGAGCTGTTTTTT TRBJ2-2 once TRBV19 TRBD1
CASSVLTDADTQYF TGTGCCAGCAGCGTATTGACAGACGCAGATACGCAGTATTTT TRBJ2-3 - TRBV9 -
CASSYHPSSYNEQFF TGTGCCAGCAGTTACCACCCGAGCTCCTACAATGAGCAGTTCTTC TRBJ2-1 few TRBV6-5 -
CASSLLDNSNQPQHF TGTGCCAGCAGCTTATTAGACAATAGCAATCAGCCCCAGCATTTT TRBJ1-5 - TRBV7-6 -
CASSETGSGSYEQYF TGCGCCAGCAGTGAAACAGGGTCGGGCTCCTACGAGCAGTACTTC TRBJ2-7 - TRBV10-1 -
CASSLPGGSTDTQYF TGTGCCAGCAGCTTACCGGGGGGGAGCACAGATACGCAGTATTTT TRBJ2-3 - TRBV6-5 TRBD2
CASSQATGSPLHF TGCGCCAGCAGCCAAGCTACAGGTTCACCCCTCCACTTT TRBJ1-6 many TRBV4-3 -
CASSGGTGVNTGELFF TGTGCCAGCAGCGGCGGGACAGGGGTGAACACCGGGGAGCTGTTTTTT TRBJ2-2 - TRBV5-6 TRBD1
CASRDRDRGNEQYF TGTGCCAGCAGAGATCGGGACAGGGGCAACGAGCAGTACTTC TRBJ2-7 few TRBV2 TRBD1
CASSIQVGQPQHF TGTGCCAGTAGTATCCAGGTCGGTCAGCCCCAGCATTTT TRBJ1-5 - TRBV19 -
CASSLTGDSEQYF TGTGCCAGCAGCCTTACAGGGGACAGCGAGCAGTACTTC TRBJ2-7 - TRBV2 TRBD1
CASSQSTSGGAPTYEQYF TGTGCCAGCAGCCAATCGACTAGCGGGGGGGCTCCTACCTACGAGCAGTACTTC TRBJ2-7 once TRBV4-2 TRBD2
CASSVRGQSTDTQYF TGTGCCAGCAGCGTACGGGGACAGAGCACAGATACGCAGTATTTT TRBJ2-3 - TRBV9 TRBD1
CAWIGSGTGAYEQYF TGTGCCTGGATTGGGTCCGGGACAGGGGCCTACGAGCAGTACTTC TRBJ2-7 - TRBV30 TRBD1
CASSEGAGNQPQHF TGTGCCAGCAGTGAAGGTGCGGGCAATCAGCCCCAGCATTTT TRBJ1-5 - TRBV6-1 -
CASSITSFRARVQQSISGNTIYF TGCGCCAGCAGCATAACCTCTTTCCGGGCCAGGGTTCAGCAATCAATCTCTGGAAACACCATATATTTT TRBJ1-3 - TRBV5-1 -
CASSQDFGPQHF TGTGCCAGCAGCCAAGATTTCGGGCCCCAGCATTTT TRBJ1-5 - TRBV14 -
CASGTGSNTEAFF TGCGCCAGCGGGACAGGGTCAAACACTGAAGCTTTCTTT TRBJ1-1 - TRBV5-1 TRBD1
CASSFRTREEKLFF TGTGCCAGCAGCTTTAGAACCCGAGAGGAAAAACTGTTTTTT TRBJ1-4 few TRBV5-6 -
CASSLDRGNQPQHF TGTGCCAGCAGCTTAGACAGGGGCAATCAGCCCCAGCATTTT TRBJ1-5 - TRBV7-2 -
CASSPGQGNYGYTF TGTGCCAGCAGTCCTGGACAGGGGAACTATGGCTACACCTTC TRBJ1-2 - TRBV6-5 TRBD1
CASSTTGGLAGGGQFF TGTGCCAGCAGCACCACGGGGGGACTAGCGGGGGGTGGGCAGTTCTTC TRBJ2-1 - TRBV9 TRBD2